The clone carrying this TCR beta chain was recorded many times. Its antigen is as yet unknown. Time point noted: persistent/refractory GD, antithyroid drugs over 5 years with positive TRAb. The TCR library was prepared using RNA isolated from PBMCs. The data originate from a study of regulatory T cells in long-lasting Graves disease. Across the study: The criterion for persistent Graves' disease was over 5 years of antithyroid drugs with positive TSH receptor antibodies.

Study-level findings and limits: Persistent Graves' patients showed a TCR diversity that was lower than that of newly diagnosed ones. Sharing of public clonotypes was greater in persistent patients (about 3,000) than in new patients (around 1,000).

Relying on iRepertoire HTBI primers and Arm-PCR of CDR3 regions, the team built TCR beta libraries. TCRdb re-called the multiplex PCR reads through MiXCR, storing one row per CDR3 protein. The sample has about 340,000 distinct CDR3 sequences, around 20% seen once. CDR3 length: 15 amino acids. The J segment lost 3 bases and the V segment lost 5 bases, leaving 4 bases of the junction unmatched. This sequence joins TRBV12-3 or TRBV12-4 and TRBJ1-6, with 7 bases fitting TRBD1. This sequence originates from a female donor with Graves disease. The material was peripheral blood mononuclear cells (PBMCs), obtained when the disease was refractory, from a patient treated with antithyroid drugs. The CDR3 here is CASSIGTVYNSPLHF. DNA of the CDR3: TGTGCCAGCAGTATCGGGACAGTCTATAATTCACCCCTCCACTTT.